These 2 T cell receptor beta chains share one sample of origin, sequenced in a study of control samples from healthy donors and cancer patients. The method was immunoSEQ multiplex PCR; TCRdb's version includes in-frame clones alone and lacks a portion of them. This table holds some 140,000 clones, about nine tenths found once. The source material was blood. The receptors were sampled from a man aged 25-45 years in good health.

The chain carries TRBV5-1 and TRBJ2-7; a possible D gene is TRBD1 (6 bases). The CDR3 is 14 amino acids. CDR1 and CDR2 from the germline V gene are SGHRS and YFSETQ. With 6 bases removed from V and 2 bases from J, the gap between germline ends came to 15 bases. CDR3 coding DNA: TGCGCCAGCATGGCCGGGACACCGACCTACGAGCAGTACTTC. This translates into CASMAGTPTYEQYF.

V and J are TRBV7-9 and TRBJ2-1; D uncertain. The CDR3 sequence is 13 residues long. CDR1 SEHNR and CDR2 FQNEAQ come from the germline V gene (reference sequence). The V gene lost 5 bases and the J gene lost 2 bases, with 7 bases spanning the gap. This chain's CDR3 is CASSDTTYNEQFF. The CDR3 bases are TGTGCCAGCAGCGATACGACCTACAATGAGCAGTTCTTC.